This T cell receptor (beta chain) comes out of a study of cytomegalovirus exposure and HLA in healthy donors. Study outcomes and limitations: Further analysis, carried out later, found HLA-associated TCR beta chains more clonally expanded than equally common other chains.

The CDR3 loop spans 12 amino acids. The germline gives CDR1 SEHNR, CDR2 FQNEAQ (reference sequence). V lost 5 bases to trimming and J lost 6 bases; unmatched junction nucleotides: 4. This clone has just one count. The antigen is not known. Researchers ran the PCR with 60 Vbeta and 13 Jbeta primers. The repertoire was sequenced with immunoSEQ multiplex PCR; TCRdb's copy has only in-frame clones and lacks some. The sample includes about 140,000 clones, around 84% seen only once; the top ten take 2% to 3%. The sequenced sample consisted of PBMCs. The receptor comes from a man aged 45-65 years in good health and CMV-seronegative. The rearrangement uses TRBV7-9 and TRBJ2-7; 7 bases agree with TRBD1. CDR3 nucleotide sequence: TGTGCCAGCAGCACCCGGACAGGCGAGCAGTACTTC. It is translated as CASSTRTGEQYF.